The rows below give T cell receptor beta chains drawn from one sample of a study of blood T cell repertoires in COVID-19. The protocol was immunoSEQ multiplex PCR, while the TCRdb copy is restricted to in-frame clones and leaves out a portion. The data show about 180,000 clones, about 86% seen once. Material: peripheral blood. The receptors come from a man between 70 and 80 years old with active or convalescent COVID-19. The CDR3 runs from the conserved cysteine through the conserved F or W. D genes are given only for firm matches. Clone sizes are given selectively: once, few, many, or a class where the clone is expanded.

d_gene: .
j_gene: TRBJ2-6
abundance: .
v_gene: TRBV21-1
CDR3nt: TGTGCCGGGGGGGACACAGCCACACCGGGGGCCAACGTCCTGACTTTC
CDR3aa: CAGGDTATPGANVLTF

d_gene: TRBD2
j_gene: TRBJ2-4
abundance: .
v_gene: TRBV29-1
CDR3nt: TGCAGCGTACTAGCGGGAGGGGACATTCAGTACTTC
CDR3aa: CSVLAGGDIQYF

d_gene: .
j_gene: TRBJ1-1
abundance: .
v_gene: TRBV18
CDR3nt: TGTGCCAGCTCACCACGGTATTACATAAACACTGAAGCTTTCTTT
CDR3aa: CASSPRYYINTEAFF

d_gene: .
j_gene: TRBJ1-2
abundance: .
v_gene: TRBV7-2
CDR3nt: TGTGCCAGCAACCCAAAGCCACAGGCCTGGGGCTATGGCTACACCTTC
CDR3aa: CASNPKPQAWGYGYTF

d_gene: TRBD2
j_gene: TRBJ2-7
abundance: .
v_gene: TRBV29-1
CDR3nt: TGCAGCGCTACTAGCGGGGGGGCTCCCTCCTACGAGCAGTACTTC
CDR3aa: CSATSGGAPSYEQYF

d_gene: .
j_gene: TRBJ2-7
abundance: .
v_gene: TRBV27
CDR3nt: TGTGCCAGCGGACATTATCCCTACGAGCAGTACTTC
CDR3aa: CASGHYPYEQYF

d_gene: TRBD2
j_gene: TRBJ2-1
abundance: .
v_gene: TRBV10-3
CDR3nt: TGTGCTACCGGGGCCGTGGGAGCGGGAATAAGAGACAATGAGCAGTTCTTC
CDR3aa: CATGAVGAGIRDNEQFF

d_gene: TRBD1
j_gene: TRBJ1-2
abundance: .
v_gene: TRBV6-5
CDR3nt: TGTGCCAGCAGACGCGACAGGGGGGATGGCTACACCTTC
CDR3aa: CASRRDRGDGYTF

d_gene: .
j_gene: TRBJ1-2
abundance: .
v_gene: TRBV6-5
CDR3nt: TGTGCCAGCAGTCCAGGGCCCTATGGCTACACCTTC
CDR3aa: CASSPGPYGYTF

d_gene: .
j_gene: TRBJ1-6
abundance: once
v_gene: TRBV10-1
CDR3nt: TGCGCCACCGGGAGCCAGGACCATAATTCACCCCTCCACTTT
CDR3aa: CATGSQDHNSPLHF

d_gene: .
j_gene: TRBJ1-1
abundance: .
v_gene: TRBV6-5
CDR3nt: TGTGCCAGCAGAGGTCAACAGGGTATTATAACTGAAGCTTTCTTT
CDR3aa: CASRGQQGIITEAFF

d_gene: TRBD1
j_gene: TRBJ1-2
abundance: .
v_gene: TRBV7-9
CDR3nt: TGTGCCAGCAGCCAGGACAGGGGCGGAGACTATGGCTACACCTTC
CDR3aa: CASSQDRGGDYGYTF

d_gene: TRBD1
j_gene: TRBJ2-7
abundance: .
v_gene: TRBV5-1
CDR3nt: TGCGCCAGCAGCTTGGTGATGGGACAGGTTAGGAACGAGCAGTACTTC
CDR3aa: CASSLVMGQVRNEQYF

d_gene: .
j_gene: TRBJ1-1
abundance: .
v_gene: TRBV4-3
CDR3nt: TGCGCCAGCAGCCAAGATCGGGGAAGGGCCACTGAAGCTTTCTTT
CDR3aa: CASSQDRGRATEAFF

d_gene: .
j_gene: TRBJ2-5
abundance: .
v_gene: TRBV19
CDR3nt: TGTGCCAGTAGTAGGGCTACGGCTGAGACCCAGTACTTC
CDR3aa: CASSRATAETQYF

d_gene: .
j_gene: TRBJ2-7
abundance: .
v_gene: TRBV28
CDR3nt: TGTGCCAGCAGTTTGATGGCAGTCGGGGTTCGCTACGAGCAGTACTTC
CDR3aa: CASSLMAVGVRYEQYF

d_gene: TRBD1
j_gene: TRBJ1-1
abundance: .
v_gene: TRBV30
CDR3nt: TGTGCCTCTCTGGACAGGGAGAACACTGAAGCTTTCTTT
CDR3aa: CASLDRENTEAFF

d_gene: .
j_gene: TRBJ1-1
abundance: .
v_gene: TRBV7-9
CDR3nt: TGTGCCAGCAGCTTAGACAGGGAAATTTCTCCTGAAGCTTTCTTT
CDR3aa: CASSLDREISPEAFF

d_gene: .
j_gene: TRBJ2-1
abundance: .
v_gene: TRBV7-7
CDR3nt: TGTGCCAGCAGCTCCACGACAGGAGAGTACAATGAGCAGTTCTTC
CDR3aa: CASSSTTGEYNEQFF

d_gene: TRBD2
j_gene: TRBJ2-3
abundance: .
v_gene: TRBV18
CDR3nt: TGTGCCAGCTCACCGGGACTAGCGGGACCTACAGATACGCAGTATTTT
CDR3aa: CASSPGLAGPTDTQYF

d_gene: .
j_gene: TRBJ2-2
abundance: .
v_gene: TRBV5-1
CDR3nt: TGCGCCAGCAGCTTGGCCATTACAGAGACCGGGGAGCTGTTTTTT
CDR3aa: CASSLAITETGELFF

d_gene: TRBD1
j_gene: TRBJ1-2
abundance: .
v_gene: TRBV5-4
CDR3nt: TGTGCCAGCAGCCTTATGAACAGGGGGAGCTATGGCTACACCTTC
CDR3aa: CASSLMNRGSYGYTF

d_gene: TRBD1
j_gene: TRBJ1-2
abundance: once
v_gene: TRBV4-3
CDR3nt: TGCGCCAGCAGCAGAGACAGGGGACGTTATGGCTACACCTTC
CDR3aa: CASSRDRGRYGYTF

d_gene: .
j_gene: TRBJ2-7
abundance: once
v_gene: TRBV2
CDR3nt: TGTGCCAGCAGTTTAGACACCTACTCCTACGAGCAGTACTTC
CDR3aa: CASSLDTYSYEQYF